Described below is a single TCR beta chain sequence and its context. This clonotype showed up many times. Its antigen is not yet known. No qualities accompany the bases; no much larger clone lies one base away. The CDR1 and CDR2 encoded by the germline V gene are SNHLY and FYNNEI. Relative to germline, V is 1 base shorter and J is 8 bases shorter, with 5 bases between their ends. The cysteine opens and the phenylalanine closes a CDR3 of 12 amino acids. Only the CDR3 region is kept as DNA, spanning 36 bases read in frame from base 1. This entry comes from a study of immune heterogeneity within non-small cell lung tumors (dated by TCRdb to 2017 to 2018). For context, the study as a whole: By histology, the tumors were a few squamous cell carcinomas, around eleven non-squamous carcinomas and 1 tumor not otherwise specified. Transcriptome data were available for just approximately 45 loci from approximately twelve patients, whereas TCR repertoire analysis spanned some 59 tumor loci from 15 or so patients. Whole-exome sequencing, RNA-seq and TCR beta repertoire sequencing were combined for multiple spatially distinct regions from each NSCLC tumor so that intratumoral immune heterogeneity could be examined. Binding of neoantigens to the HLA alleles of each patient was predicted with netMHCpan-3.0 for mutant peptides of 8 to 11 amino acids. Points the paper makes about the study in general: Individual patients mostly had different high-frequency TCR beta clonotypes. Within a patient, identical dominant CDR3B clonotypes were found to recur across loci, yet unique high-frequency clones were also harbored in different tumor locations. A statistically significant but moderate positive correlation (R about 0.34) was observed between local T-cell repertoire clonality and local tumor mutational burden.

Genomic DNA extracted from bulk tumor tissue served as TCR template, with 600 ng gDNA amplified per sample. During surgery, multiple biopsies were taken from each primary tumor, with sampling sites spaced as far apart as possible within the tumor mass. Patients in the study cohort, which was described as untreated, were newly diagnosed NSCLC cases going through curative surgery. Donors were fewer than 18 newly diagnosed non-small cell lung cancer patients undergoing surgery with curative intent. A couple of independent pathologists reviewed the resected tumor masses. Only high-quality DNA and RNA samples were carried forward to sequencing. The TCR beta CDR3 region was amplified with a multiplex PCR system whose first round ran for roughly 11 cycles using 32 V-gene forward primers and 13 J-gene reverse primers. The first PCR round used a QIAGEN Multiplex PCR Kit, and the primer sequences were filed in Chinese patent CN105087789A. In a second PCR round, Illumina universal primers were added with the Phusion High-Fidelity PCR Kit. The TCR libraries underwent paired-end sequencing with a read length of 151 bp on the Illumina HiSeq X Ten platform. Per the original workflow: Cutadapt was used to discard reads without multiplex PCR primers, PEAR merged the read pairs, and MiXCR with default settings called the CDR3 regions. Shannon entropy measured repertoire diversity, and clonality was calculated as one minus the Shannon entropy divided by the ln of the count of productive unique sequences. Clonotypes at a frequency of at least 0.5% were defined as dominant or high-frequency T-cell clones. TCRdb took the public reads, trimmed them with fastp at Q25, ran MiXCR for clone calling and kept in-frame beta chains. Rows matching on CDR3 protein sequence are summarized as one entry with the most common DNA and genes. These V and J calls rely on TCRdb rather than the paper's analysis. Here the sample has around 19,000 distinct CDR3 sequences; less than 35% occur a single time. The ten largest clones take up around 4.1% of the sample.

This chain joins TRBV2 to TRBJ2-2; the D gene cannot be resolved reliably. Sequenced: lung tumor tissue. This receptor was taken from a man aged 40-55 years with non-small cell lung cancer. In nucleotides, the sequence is TGTGCCAGCAGTGAAGGAAGGGGGGAGCTGTTTTTT. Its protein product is CASSEGRGELFF.